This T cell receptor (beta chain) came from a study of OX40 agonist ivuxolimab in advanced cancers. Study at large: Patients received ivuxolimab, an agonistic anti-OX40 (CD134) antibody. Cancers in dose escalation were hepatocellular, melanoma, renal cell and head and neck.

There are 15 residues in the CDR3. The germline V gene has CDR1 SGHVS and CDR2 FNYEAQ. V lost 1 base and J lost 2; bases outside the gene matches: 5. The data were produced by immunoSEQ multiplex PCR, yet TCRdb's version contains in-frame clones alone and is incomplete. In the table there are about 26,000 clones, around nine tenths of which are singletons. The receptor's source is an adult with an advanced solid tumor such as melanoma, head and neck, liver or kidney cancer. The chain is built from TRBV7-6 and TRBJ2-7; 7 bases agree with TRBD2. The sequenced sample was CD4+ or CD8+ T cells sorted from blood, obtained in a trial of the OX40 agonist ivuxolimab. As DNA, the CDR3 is TGTGCCAGCAGCTTAGACCCAGGACTAGCCTACGAGCAGTACTTC. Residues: CASSLDPGLAYEQYF.